A single sample gave rise to the 8 T cell receptor beta chains below, sequenced in a study of cytomegalovirus exposure and HLA in healthy donors. PCR involved 60 Vbeta and 13 Jbeta primers. Profiled with immunoSEQ multiplex PCR; TCRdb holds only in-frame clones, not every one. The sample has some 130,000 clones, 80% seen once. Sequencing used PBMCs. The receptors were gathered from a woman between 40 and 55 years old in good health and CMV-seronegative.

The rearrangement links TRBV10-1 to TRBJ2-7, with D perhaps TRBD1 (6 bases). This CDR3 comprises 15 residues. V was trimmed by 2 bases and J by 2 bases, leaving 13 bases between them. Germline V gene data show CDR1 as WNHNN and CDR2 as SYGVQD (reference sequence). The CDR3 coding sequence is TGCGCCAGCAGTGAGGACAGGTTAAGTACCTACGAGCAGTACTTC. Amino acid sequence: CASSEDRLSTYEQYF.

The chain couples TRBV6-5 to TRBJ1-2, with D maybe TRBD1 (6 bases). This CDR3 is 13 amino acids long. Per germline, CDR1 MNHEY and CDR2 SVGAGI. The V end was cut by 5 bases, the J end by 5 bases, with 12 bases between. The CDR3 loop is CASSPDRPYGYTF. CDR3 nucleotides: TGTGCCAGCAGTCCGGACAGACCTTATGGCTACACCTTC.

In this sample, this clone turned up once. V is TRBV6-1 and J is TRBJ1-4; 7 nucleotides align to TRBD1. The V segment lost 7 bases and the J segment 7 bases; nucleotides outside the gene matches: 12. CDR3 size: 15 residues. Per germline, CDR1 MNHNS and CDR2 SASEGT. CDR3 loop: CASTLGQGVGEKLFF. CDR3 DNA: TGTGCCAGCACCCTGGGGCAGGGGGTCGGTGAAAAACTGTTTTTT.

The gene calls are TRBV5-1 and TRBJ1-5; D unclear. Germline V gene lookup returns CDR1 SGHRS and CDR2 YFSETQ. The CDR3 loop spans 14 amino acids. The germline V and J ends were trimmed by 4 bases and 2 bases, with 10 bases remaining between them. The CDR3 protein is CASSDTGGNQPQHF. Here the CDR3 DNA reads TGCGCCAGCAGCGATACTGGAGGCAATCAGCCCCAGCATTTT.

The genes are TRBV15 and TRBJ2-1; TRBD2 matches 15 bases. The CDR3 covers 13 residues. V gave up 8 bases and J gave up 7 bases; unmatched junction bases: 0. Looked up from germline, CDR1 is LNHNV and CDR2 is YYDKDF (reference sequence). CDR3 in amino acids: CATGTSGRNEQFF. The CDR3 nucleotides read TGTGCCACCGGGACTAGCGGGAGGAATGAGCAGTTCTTC.

The CDR3 here is CASSYLAGGTDTQYF. Written as DNA, the CDR3 is TGTGCCAGCAGTTACCTAGCGGGGGGCACAGATACGCAGTATTTT. The rearrangement joins TRBV6-5 to TRBJ2-3; 10 positions agree with TRBD2. The V segment lost 2 bases and the J segment 1 base; nucleotides outside the gene matches: 0. The CDR3 has 15 residues. Per the germline V gene, CDR1 is MNHEY and CDR2 is SVGAGI.

The CDR3 DNA sequence: TGTGCCAGCAGTGCTACAGGGATTTACGAGCAGTACTTC. It encodes CASSATGIYEQYF. The chain uses TRBV2 and TRBJ2-7; D is perhaps TRBD1 (6 bases). Germline-derived CDR1 and CDR2 are SNHLY and FYNNEI. V was clipped by 4 bases and J by 4 bases, with 11 bases between them. The CDR3 spans 13 residues.

The V gene is TRBV27, the J gene TRBJ1-5, with a possible D match to TRBD1 (6 bases). The ends were cut back, 4 bases at V and 9 bases at J, with 16 bases in the middle. In germline, CDR1 is MNHEY, CDR2 SMNVEV (reference sequence). This CDR3 comprises 14 residues. Written as DNA, the CDR3 is TGTGCCAGCAGTTCACAGGGCCGGGGATGGCCCCAGCATTTT. Encoded protein: CASSSQGRGWPQHF.